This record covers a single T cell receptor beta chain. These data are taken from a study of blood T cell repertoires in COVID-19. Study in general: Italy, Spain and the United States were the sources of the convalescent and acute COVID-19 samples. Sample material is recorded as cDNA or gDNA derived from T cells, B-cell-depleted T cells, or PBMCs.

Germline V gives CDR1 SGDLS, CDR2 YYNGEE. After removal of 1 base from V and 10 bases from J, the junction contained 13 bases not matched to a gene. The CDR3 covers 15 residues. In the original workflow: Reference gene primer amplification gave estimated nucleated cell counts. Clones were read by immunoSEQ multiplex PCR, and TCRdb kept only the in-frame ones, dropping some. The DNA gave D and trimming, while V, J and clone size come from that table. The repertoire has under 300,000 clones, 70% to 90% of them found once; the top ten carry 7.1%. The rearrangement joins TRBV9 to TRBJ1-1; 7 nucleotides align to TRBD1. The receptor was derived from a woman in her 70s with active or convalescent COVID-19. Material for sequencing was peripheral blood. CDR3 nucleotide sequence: TGTGCCAGCAGCGTATCGACAGGGCTTCTTATGGGAGCTTTCTTT. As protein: CASSVSTGLLMGAFF.